This entry lists 3 T cell receptor beta chains sequenced from one sample in a study of T-cell reconstitution after alpha-beta-depleted transplantation in children. Unique molecular identifiers were incorporated into the prepared TCRbeta library. Each CDR3 protein is one row after TCRdb ran MiXCR on the PCR reads. Of some 530,000 distinct CDR3 sequences listed, around 13% are singletons. The material was PBMCs from the stem cell graft donor, obtained from the stem cell graft. Receptors originate from a human donor who donated a stem cell graft to a child with combined immunodeficiency.

This clonotype was found a few times. CDR3 coding DNA: TGTGCCAGCAGTTTCTGGACTAGCGGGGGGAACACCGGGGAGCTGTTTTTT. Translating gives CASSFWTSGGNTGELFF. The chain combines TRBV12-3 or TRBV12-4 with TRBJ2-2; the match to TRBD2 covers 13 bases. This CDR3 has 17 residues. V lost 3 bases and J lost 1; bases outside the gene matches: 2.

The chain joins TRBV19 to TRBJ2-1, with D tentatively TRBD2 (6 bases). Germline V CDR1 and CDR2: LNHDA, SQIVND (reference sequence). The CDR3 loop spans 16 amino acids. V lost 3 bases to trimming and J lost 1 base, with 13 bases between them. CDR3 sequence: CASSIGDWGSYNEQFF. The CDR3 nucleotides are TGTGCCAGTAGTATTGGGGACTGGGGATCCTACAATGAGCAGTTCTTC.

This clonotype was seen repeatedly, ten times or more. The gene calls are TRBV5-5 and TRBJ1-1; 7 bases fit TRBD1. CDR1 and CDR2 from the germline V gene are SGHKS and YYEKEE (reference sequence). The CDR3 consists of 13 residues. Trimming removed 5 bases from V and 4 bases from J; junction bases left unmatched: 5. CDR3 amino acids: CASRNDRATEAFF. CDR3 DNA: TGTGCCAGCAGAAACGACAGGGCCACTGAAGCTTTCTTT.